This TCR beta chain appears in the sequencing data of a study of blood T cell repertoires in COVID-19. Study-level information: The United States, Italy and Spain were the sources of the acute and convalescent COVID-19 samples. PBMCs, B-cell-depleted T cells, or T cells provided the cDNA or gDNA that made up the material.

There are 16 residues in the CDR3. Trimming cost V 3 bases and J 6 bases; bases outside gene matches: 9. CDR1 is SGHTS and CDR2 is YDEGEE in the germline V gene. Authors' data handling: Amplification of reference gene primers was used by the study to estimate nucleated cell counts. The method was immunoSEQ multiplex PCR; TCRdb's version includes in-frame clones alone and lacks a portion of them. V, J and clone size were drawn from that table, and D and trimming were deduced from the DNA. The sample lists 35,000 to 45,000 clones; about 86% were seen once. This clone was picked up a small number of times.

This TCR was sampled from a man between 65 and 85 years old with acute or convalescent COVID-19. The chain carries TRBV5-8 and TRBJ1-5; TRBD1 matches at 10 bases. Sequencing input: peripheral blood. For the CDR3, the DNA is TGTGCCAGCAGCTCCCGGGACAGGGGAAAGTCTCAGCCCCAGCATTTT. It is translated as CASSSRDRGKSQPQHF.